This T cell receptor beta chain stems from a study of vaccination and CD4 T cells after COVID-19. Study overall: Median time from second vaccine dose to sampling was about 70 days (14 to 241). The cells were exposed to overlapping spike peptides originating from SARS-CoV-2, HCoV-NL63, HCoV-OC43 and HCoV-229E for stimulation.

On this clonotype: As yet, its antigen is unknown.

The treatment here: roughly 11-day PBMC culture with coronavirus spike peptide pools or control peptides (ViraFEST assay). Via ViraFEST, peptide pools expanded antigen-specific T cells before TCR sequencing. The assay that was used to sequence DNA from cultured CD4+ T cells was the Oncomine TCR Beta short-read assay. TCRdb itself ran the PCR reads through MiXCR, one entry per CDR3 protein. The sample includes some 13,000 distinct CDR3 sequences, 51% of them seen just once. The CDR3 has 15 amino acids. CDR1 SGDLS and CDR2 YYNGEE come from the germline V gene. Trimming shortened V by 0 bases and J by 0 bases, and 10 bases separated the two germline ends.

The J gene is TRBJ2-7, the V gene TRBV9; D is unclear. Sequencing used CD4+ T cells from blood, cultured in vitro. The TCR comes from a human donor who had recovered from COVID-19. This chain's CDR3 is CASSVDPTYSYEQYF. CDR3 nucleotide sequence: TGTGCCAGCAGCGTAGACCCGACATACTCCTACGAGCAGTACTTC.